The next 7 T cell receptor beta chains were all read from a single sample in a study of identical twins. TCRdb re-called the 5' RACE reads through MiXCR, storing one row per CDR3 protein. The sample includes some 790,000 distinct CDR3 sequences, approximately 18% of them seen just once. This sample also belongs to another study, concerning T cells expressing NK-cell markers.

Sample: PBMCs. These receptors all come from a young woman in good health.

The V gene is TRBV3-1, the J gene TRBJ1-3, with D maybe TRBD1 (5 bases). From germline, CDR1 is LGHDT and CDR2 YNNKEL (reference sequence). V lost 3 bases and J 2 bases, leaving 5 bases between the germline ends. The CDR3 has 13 amino acids. The CDR3 bases are TGTGCCAGCAGCCAGGGGGCTGGAAACACCATATATTTT. Protein sequence: CASSQGAGNTIYF.

The chain joins TRBV6-1 to TRBJ2-7; tentatively, D is TRBD1 or TRBD2 (5 bases each). V lost 6 bases, J lost 3 bases, and 15 bases lay in between. The CDR3 is 14 residues long. The germline gives CDR1 MNHNS, CDR2 SASEGT. The CDR3 reads CASSPGTDNYEQYF. The CDR3 DNA is TGTGCCAGCAGCCCCGGGACGGATAACTACGAGCAGTACTTC.

The J gene is TRBJ2-3, the V gene TRBV18; D perhaps matches TRBD2 (5 bases). CDR3 size: 12 residues. Germline V gene data show CDR1 as KGHSH and CDR2 as LQKENI. Trimming removed 5 bases from V and 4 bases from J, with 7 bases in between. In DNA, the CDR3 is TGTGCCAGCTCAGGTAGCGCAGATACGCAGTATTTT. It translates to CASSGSADTQYF.

This clonotype has a handful of counts. This chain links TRBV7-8 with TRBJ2-2, with 8 bases fitting TRBD1. The CDR3 length is 15 residues. The V gene end was trimmed by 3 bases and the J gene end by 5 bases; junction bases not matched to a gene: 5. Germline-derived CDR1 and CDR2 are SGHVS and FQNEAQ. For the CDR3, the DNA is TGTGCCAGCAGCTTCGGGACAGGATTTACCGGGGAGCTGTTTTTT. This sequence encodes CASSFGTGFTGELFF.

V usage is TRBV4-3 and J usage is TRBJ2-2; TRBD2 aligns across 8 bases. The length of the CDR3 is 17 residues. V shed 0 bases and J 2 bases; nucleotides not matched to a gene: 5. Germline V gives CDR1 LGHNA, CDR2 YSLEER. As DNA, the CDR3 is TGCGCCAGCAGCCAAGACTGGGCGGGAGGAAACACCGGGGAGCTGTTTTTT. Translated, it gives CASSQDWAGGNTGELFF.

The rearrangement uses TRBV9 and TRBJ2-1, with 9 nucleotides matching TRBD2. The CDR3 runs to 16 residues. Germline-derived CDR1 and CDR2 are SGDLS and YYNGEE. V shed 1 base, J shed 4 bases, and the junction held 6 bases outside the gene matches. CDR3 region: CASSVHLAGTYNEQFF. The DNA for the CDR3 is TGTGCCAGCAGCGTACACCTAGCGGGGACGTACAATGAGCAGTTCTTC. Based on the CDR3 plus reference TRBV9 and TRBJ2-1, the full variable domain is DSGVTQTPKHLITATGQRVTLRCSPRSGDLSVYWYQQSLDQGLQFLIQYYNGEERAKGNILERFSAQQFPDLHSELNLSSLELGDSALYFCASSVHLAGTYNEQFFGPGTRLTVL.

The chain couples TRBV29-1 to TRBJ2-3; a weak D match, TRBD1 (6 bases). The CDR3 contains 13 residues. The ends were cut back, 7 bases at V and 0 bases at J, with 11 bases in the middle. CDR1 is SQVTM and CDR2 is ANQGSEA in the germline V gene. CDR3 DNA: TGCAGCGCCTTCGGGACAAGCACAGATACGCAGTATTTT. Translation: CSAFGTSTDTQYF.